These T cell receptor beta chains were read from a single sample in a study of T cell changes during pregnancy in multiple sclerosis. Sequencing used immunoSEQ multiplex PCR; TCRdb keeps in-frame clones, though not all of them. The sample records approximately 92,000 clones, under 95% being singletons. The specimen comprised peripheral blood, sampled after pregnancy. These receptors came from a female donor with multiple sclerosis, enrolled in a pregnancy study. Each CDR3 is given with its conserved first and last residue. Fields, in order: D gene, V gene, clone size, J gene, CDR3 length, CDR3 DNA, CDR3 protein. A D gene is named only where the DNA matches it firmly. The size entry is marked missing in some rows and otherwise reads once, few, many or a size class.

TRBD1	TRBV30	NA	TRBJ1-2	13	TGTGCCTGGAGCCGGACAGGGAGTTATGGCTACACCTTC	CAWSRTGSYGYTF
NA	TRBV5-1	once	TRBJ2-3	15	TGCGCCAGCAGCTTGGATCCTAGCGGCACAGATACGCAGTATTTT	CASSLDPSGTDTQYF
TRBD2	TRBV7-8	NA	TRBJ2-7	16	TGTGCCAGCAGCCCTGCTACTAGCGGGAGGGCCTCGAAGCAGTACTTC	CASSPATSGRASKQYF
NA	TRBV7-2	NA	TRBJ2-6	14	TGTGCCAGCAGCTTAGGGCCTGGGGCCAACGTCCTGACTTTC	CASSLGPGANVLTF
NA	TRBV29-1	NA	TRBJ1-1	11	TGCAGCGTTGAACAGAACACTGAAGCTTTCTTT	CSVEQNTEAFF
TRBD1	TRBV15	NA	TRBJ1-4	16	TGTGCCACCAGCAGCCCATTGGGACAGGGGGATGAAAAACTGTTTTTT	CATSSPLGQGDEKLFF
TRBD1	TRBV29-1	NA	TRBJ2-7	12	TGCAGCGTGGGGACAGGGATCTACGAGCAGTACTTC	CSVGTGIYEQYF
TRBD2	TRBV10-1	NA	TRBJ2-3	15	TGCGCCAGCAGTGGAGCTAGCGGGCACACAGATACGCAGTATTTT	CASSGASGHTDTQYF
NA	TRBV29-1	NA	TRBJ2-1	15	TGCAGCGTTGAAGGACAGTACAGCTCCTACAATGAGCAGTTCTTC	CSVEGQYSSYNEQFF
TRBD2	TRBV5-1	NA	TRBJ2-2	14	TGCGCCAGCAGCGGCGGGAGGAACACCGGGGAGCTGTTTTTT	CASSGGRNTGELFF
TRBD2	TRBV6-4	NA	TRBJ2-1	17	TGTGCCAGCAGTGACCGGGGCGGGAGGCAACTGGGGAATGAGCAGTTCTTC	CASSDRGGRQLGNEQFF
NA	TRBV29-1	NA	TRBJ1-2	11	TGCAGCGTGGAAACAGGGAATGGCTACACCTTC	CSVETGNGYTF
NA	TRBV19	NA	TRBJ1-1	16	TGTGCCAGATCTAGTCGGCGGACACTCGTCCCCACTGAAGCTTTCTTT	CARSSRRTLVPTEAFF
TRBD2	TRBV10-2	NA	TRBJ2-7	16	TGCGCCAGCAGTGACCCTACTAGCGGGATAATCTACGAGCAGTACTTC	CASSDPTSGIIYEQYF
NA	TRBV5-1	NA	TRBJ2-6	20	TGCGCCAGCAGCTTGGGTGGTTCTCCGGCGGGAAACTCTGGGGCCAACGTCCTGACTTTC	CASSLGGSPAGNSGANVLTF
NA	TRBV5-4	NA	TRBJ1-2	12	TGTGCCAGCAGCTTGGCGAGTGTTGGCTACACCTTC	CASSLASVGYTF
NA	TRBV19	NA	TRBJ2-5	15	TGTGCCAGTAGTATTCTTGGGGGGTTGAAAGAGACCCAGTACTTC	CASSILGGLKETQYF
NA	TRBV5-6	NA	TRBJ2-2	14	TGTGCCAGCAGCACCGACAGAAACACCGGGGAGCTGTTTTTT	CASSTDRNTGELFF
TRBD1	TRBV6-4	NA	TRBJ2-7	19	TGTGCCAATACTACCGAACCCGTTACTCACCGACAGGGGTCCTACGAGCAGTACTTC	CANTTEPVTHRQGSYEQYF
NA	TRBV4-2	NA	TRBJ2-7	15	TGTGCCAGCAGCCTCGGGACACAGTCCTCCTACGAGCAGTACTTC	CASSLGTQSSYEQYF
NA	TRBV28	NA	TRBJ1-5	16	TGTGCCAGCCAACAGACCTGGGCAGAGAGCAATCAGCCCCAGCATTTT	CASQQTWAESNQPQHF
NA	TRBV2	NA	TRBJ2-3	11	TGTGCCAGCAGTCTCACAGATACGCAGTATTTT	CASSLTDTQYF
TRBD2	TRBV28	NA	TRBJ2-3	16	TGTGCCAGCAGCGTGATAGCGGGAGGGCCCGGAGATACGCAGTATTTT	CASSVIAGGPGDTQYF
TRBD2	TRBV5-1	NA	TRBJ2-7	15	TGCGCCAGCAGCTTTGGACTAGCGGGAGAGTCGGAGCAGTACTTC	CASSFGLAGESEQYF
NA	TRBV29-1	NA	TRBJ2-7	11	TGCAGCGTTGGCAAGGACTACGAGCAGTACTTC	CSVGKDYEQYF
NA	TRBV29-1	NA	TRBJ2-7	13	TGCAGCGTTGGACCAGGCCCCCCTTACGAGCAGTACTTC	CSVGPGPPYEQYF
TRBD2	TRBV27	NA	TRBJ2-3	14	TGTGCCAGCAGTTTAGCGGGGGGCACAGATACGCAGTATTTT	CASSLAGGTDTQYF
TRBD1	TRBV27	NA	TRBJ1-1	15	TGTGCCAGCACGAACCCTGGACAGGGGAGTACTGAAGCTTTCTTT	CASTNPGQGSTEAFF
TRBD1	TRBV12-5	NA	TRBJ2-1	16	TGTGCTAGTGGTTTGGGACAGGGGGGGCTTCGAGGTGAGCAGTTCTTC	CASGLGQGGLRGEQFF
NA	TRBV4-1	NA	TRBJ1-2	15	TGCGCCAGCAGCCCCATTCTGACAGGTCCCTATGGCTACACCTTC	CASSPILTGPYGYTF
NA	TRBV11-2	NA	TRBJ1-3	17	TGTGCCAGCAGCTTAGATTCCGCCGGTCTATTCGGAAACACCATATATTTT	CASSLDSAGLFGNTIYF
NA	TRBV6-5	NA	TRBJ2-1	14	TGTGCCAGCAGTTCCAGGGGGGTCCACAATGAGCAGTTCTTC	CASSSRGVHNEQFF
NA	TRBV7-8	NA	TRBJ1-1	14	TGTGCCAGCAGCTTAGGGTGGGGGCAAACTGAAGCTTTCTTT	CASSLGWGQTEAFF
TRBD1	TRBV18	NA	TRBJ1-2	16	TGTGCCAGCTCCCCCAAGGGACAGGGATCTAACTATGGCTACACCTTC	CASSPKGQGSNYGYTF
NA	TRBV6-5	NA	TRBJ2-7	13	TGTGCCAGCAGTTACTCGCGCAAGTACGAGCAGTACTTC	CASSYSRKYEQYF
TRBD2	TRBV18	NA	TRBJ2-7	18	TGTGCCAGCTCACCAAGACTAGCGGGAGTAAGGGGCTCCTACGAGCAGTACTTC	CASSPRLAGVRGSYEQYF
NA	TRBV18	NA	TRBJ2-3	18	TGTGCCAGCTCACCGCTGCCTAGTGGGGGGATTAGCACAGATACGCAGTATTTT	CASSPLPSGGISTDTQYF
TRBD1	TRBV27	once	TRBJ1-2	13	TGTGCCAGCAGTTTTCGACAGGGTATTGGCTACACCTTC	CASSFRQGIGYTF
TRBD1	TRBV11-2	NA	TRBJ2-2	16	TGTGCCAGCCCTCGGGACAGGGGGATAAGCACCGGGGAGCTGTTTTTT	CASPRDRGISTGELFF
TRBD1	TRBV19	NA	TRBJ1-1	17	TGTGCCAGTAGTACTCTGACAGGGGTCGGAATGAGCACTGAAGCTTTCTTT	CASSTLTGVGMSTEAFF
NA	TRBV2	few	TRBJ2-7	12	TGTGCCAGCAACGGGGAGTCCTACGAGCAGTACTTC	CASNGESYEQYF
TRBD2	TRBV5-1	NA	TRBJ2-1	16	TGCGCCAGCAGCCCCCTGGGACTAGCGGGAGTCGATGAGCAGTTCTTC	CASSPLGLAGVDEQFF
TRBD1	TRBV25-1	NA	TRBJ1-3	15	TGTGCCAGCAGTGAAGGACAGGCGGCGGGAAACACCATATATTTT	CASSEGQAAGNTIYF
NA	TRBV4-2	NA	TRBJ2-2	12	TGTGCCAGCAGCCACCCGCGAGGGGAGCTGTTTTTT	CASSHPRGELFF
TRBD2	TRBV27	once	TRBJ2-2	14	TGTGCCAGCACCAAGGGAGGGTTGCACGGGGAGCTGTTTTTT	CASTKGGLHGELFF